What follows are 10 T cell receptor beta chains derived from one specimen sequenced in a study of T cell repertoires in cytomegalovirus infection. Each CDR3 protein gets one entry after TCRdb re-called the reads with MiXCR. This repertoire shows some 480,000 distinct CDR3 sequences, more than 30% found once; its top ten account for around a sixth. For these receptors, no antigen is known. Sequencing was performed on cultured PBMCs, taken from culture after CMV antigen stimulation. The receptors here all came from a human donor in good health (CMV status not recorded). Some clones in this sample may be carry-over from other donors' samples.

Here the CDR3 reads CASSYGTSVGAEAFF. Here the CDR3 DNA reads TGTGCCAGCAGCTACGGGACCTCGGTGGGCGCTGAAGCTTTCTTT. The chain recombines TRBV7-9 with TRBJ1-1; a possible D gene is TRBD1 (5 bases). Trimming shortened V by 4 bases and J by 6 bases, and 18 bases separated the two germline ends. The CDR3 is 15 residues long. In germline, CDR1 is SEHNR, CDR2 FQNEAQ (reference sequence). Full variable domain (missing parts from reference TRBV7-9 and TRBJ1-1): DTGVSQNPRHKITKRGQNVTFRCDPISEHNRLYWYRQTLGQGPEFLTYFQNEAQLEKSRLLSDRFSAERPKGSFSTLEIQRTEQGDSAMYLCASSYGTSVGAEAFFGQGTRLTVV.

Note on this clonotype: Just one base apart from a much larger clone, this may be a read error. This chain uses TRBV5-4 with TRBJ2-7; 10 nucleotides match TRBD1. The length of the CDR3 is 14 residues. The germline V gene encodes CDR1 SGHNT and CDR2 YYREEE (reference sequence). The trim removed 4 bases at V and 5 bases at J, leaving 6 bases unmatched. This CDR3 reads CASSHRDRGHEQYF. Written as DNA, the CDR3 is TGTGCCAGCAGCCACCGGGACAGGGGCCACGAGCAGTACTTC.

This chain uses TRBV7-2 with TRBJ1-4; tentative D call: TRBD1 (6 bases). Germline CDR1 and CDR2: SGHTA and FQGNSA. The V gene lost 5 bases and the J gene lost 7 bases, with 17 bases spanning the gap. This CDR3 contains 15 residues. The CDR3 loop is CASSREKDSGEKLFF. The CDR3 DNA follows: TGTGCCAGCAGCAGAGAAAAGGACAGTGGTGAAAAACTGTTTTTT.

This clonotype was picked up one time. The V and J genes are TRBV5-1 and TRBJ1-2, with D unresolved. CDR1 and CDR2 from the germline V gene are SGHRS and YFSETQ. The CDR3 consists of 14 residues. V shed 7 bases and J shed 4 bases, with 17 bases lying between them. CDR3 amino acids: CASGSDGPTYGYTF. The DNA for the CDR3 is TGCGCCAGCGGCAGCGACGGACCAACCTATGGCTACACCTTC.

The chain is built from TRBV27 and TRBJ2-1, with 9 bases that match TRBD2. The CDR3 contains 19 residues. Per germline, CDR1 MNHEY and CDR2 SMNVEV (reference sequence). V shed 6 bases and J 5 bases; nucleotides not matched to a gene: 20. In nucleotides, the CDR3 is TGTGCCAGCAGGCATGAAATAGCGGGGGCTCGTCCCACACACAATGAGCAGTTCTTC. Protein: CASRHEIAGARPTHNEQFF.

This clonotype was picked up a small number of times. CDR3 nucleotide sequence: TGTGCCAGCAGCCCCCCAGGGGAACGCAATGAGCAGTTCTTC. This encodes CASSPPGERNEQFF. V usage is TRBV7-6 and J usage is TRBJ2-1; D perhaps matches TRBD1 (6 bases). Germline loops: CDR1 SGHVS, CDR2 FNYEAQ. The V end was cut by 5 bases, the J end by 6 bases, with 14 bases between. The CDR3 covers 14 residues.

V gene TRBV20-1 combines with J gene TRBJ1-5; D gene ambiguous. V was pared by 0 bases and J by 2 bases, with 11 bases between. Germline CDR1 is DFQATT and CDR2 is SNEGSKA (reference sequence). The length of the CDR3 is 15 residues. CDR3: CSARESHGRNQPQHF. CDR3 sequence (DNA): TGCAGTGCTAGAGAAAGCCACGGGCGCAATCAGCCCCAGCATTTT.

The chain's CDR3 is CASSESSGRAMYEQYF. CDR3 bases: TGTGCCAGCAGTGAATCTAGCGGGAGGGCCATGTACGAGCAGTACTTC. This sequence joins TRBV6-1 and TRBJ2-7, with 12 bases identical to TRBD2. Germline loops: CDR1 MNHNS, CDR2 SASEGT. V lost 2 bases to trimming and J lost 4 bases; unmatched junction nucleotides: 6. This CDR3 contains 16 residues.

The chain links TRBV6-2 or TRBV6-3 to TRBJ2-7; TRBD1 aligns across 8 bases. Germline CDR1 is MNHEY and CDR2 is SVGEGT. The CDR3 is 11 amino acids. J gave up 6 bases and V 8 bases, and 3 bases lay outside the gene matches. The CDR3 loop is CASGQGGEQYV. In DNA, the CDR3 is TGTGCCAGCGGACAGGGAGGCGAGCAGTACGTC.

This chain connects TRBV19 to TRBJ2-4; TRBD1 is a possible D gene (5 bases). The V end was cut by 2 bases, the J end by 0 bases, with 8 bases between. The CDR3 consists of 15 residues. The germline gives CDR1 LNHDA, CDR2 SQIVND (reference sequence). The CDR3 protein is CASSIQGRAKNIQYF. CDR3 sequence (DNA): TGTGCCAGTAGTATACAGGGAAGAGCCAAAAACATTCAGTACTTC.